This passage covers 15 T cell receptor beta chains from one sample sequenced in a study of cytomegalovirus exposure and HLA in healthy donors. The data were produced by immunoSEQ multiplex PCR, yet TCRdb's version contains in-frame clones alone and is incomplete. Counted here are under 140,000 clones, about 92% occurring once; the ten biggest clones make up 1.9%. The sample was PBMCs. These receptors came from a woman between 18 and 29 years old in good health and CMV-seronegative.

The gene calls are TRBV30 and TRBJ1-1; D perhaps matches TRBD1 (6 bases). The CDR3 has 14 residues. V lost 3 bases to trimming and J lost 0 bases, with 11 bases between them. From germline, CDR1 is GTSNPN and CDR2 SVGIG (reference sequence). CDR3 nucleotide sequence: TGTGCCTGGAGAAGACAGGTGTTGAACACTGAAGCTTTCTTT. Protein: CAWRRQVLNTEAFF. Together with reference TRBV30 and TRBJ1-1, the CDR3 gives the full variable domain: SQTIHQWPATLVQPVGSPLSLECTVEGTSNPNLYWYRQAAGRGLQLLFYSVGIGQISSEVPQNLSASRPQDRQFILSSKKLLLSDSGFYLCAWRRQVLNTEAFFGQGTRLTVV.

This clone was counted once. V is TRBV9 and J is TRBJ2-2; TRBD1 is a possible D gene (6 bases). The germline V gene encodes CDR1 SGDLS and CDR2 YYNGEE. The V end lost 4 bases, the J end lost 6 bases, and 22 bases lay between the germline ends. The CDR3 sequence is 17 residues long. CDR3 region: CASSSVWAGDGAGELFF. CDR3 sequence (DNA): TGTGCCAGCAGCAGCGTATGGGCAGGGGATGGGGCCGGGGAGCTGTTTTTT.

This sequence joins TRBV28 and TRBJ2-1; TRBD2 agrees at 10 bases. The CDR3 totals 17 residues. The ends lost 3 bases at V and 2 bases at J; junction bases unmatched: 7. Germline CDR1 and CDR2: MDHEN and SYDVKM. The CDR3 here is CASSLSSGGYPYNEQFF. The CDR3 DNA reads as TGTGCCAGCAGTTTGAGTAGCGGGGGGTATCCCTACAATGAGCAGTTCTTC. The full variable domain, rest sourced from reference TRBV28 and TRBJ2-1, is DVKVTQSSRYLVKRTGEKVFLECVQDMDHENMFWYRQDPGLGLRLIYFSYDVKMKEKGDIPEGYSVSREKKERFSLILESASTNQTSMYLCASSLSSGGYPYNEQFFGPGTRLTVL.

As to this clone: An end of the junction does not agree with germline; a read error may underlie this. This sample includes further DNA sequences coding for the same CDR3. The CDR3 DNA reads TGTGCTAGCAGCCTTGGACAGGGACCCTCCTACGAGCAGTACTTC. The encoded protein is CASSLGQGPSYEQYF. The chain has TRBV7-7 and TRBJ2-7, with 8 bases fitting TRBD1. This CDR3 has 15 residues. Per the germline V gene, CDR1 is SSHAT and CDR2 is FNYEAQ (reference sequence).

The chain employs TRBV6-4 and TRBJ2-1, with 10 positions matching TRBD2. The CDR3 runs 15 residues. The V segment lost 4 bases and the J segment 1 base; nucleotides outside the gene matches: 1. The V gene's germline CDR1 is MRHNA and CDR2 SNTAGT. The CDR3 loop reads CASSVAGGSYNEQFF. The CDR3, as DNA: TGTGCCAGCAGTGTAGCGGGAGGATCCTACAATGAGCAGTTCTTC.

The rearrangement joins TRBV19 to TRBJ2-3; D is perhaps TRBD2 (7 bases). The CDR3 sequence is 14 residues long. The V and J ends lost 4 bases and 3 bases respectively, with 11 bases between them. Germline V CDR1 and CDR2: LNHDA, SQIVND (reference sequence). The CDR3 DNA sequence: TGTGCCAGTAGTAACGGGGGGCGGACAGATACGCAGTATTTT. This encodes CASSNGGRTDTQYF. The full variable domain, with the rest looked up from reference TRBV19 and TRBJ2-3, is DGGITQSPKYLFRKEGQNVTLSCEQNLNHDAMYWYRQDPGQGLRLIYYSQIVNDFQKGDIAEGYSVSREKKESFPLTVTSAQKNPTAFYLCASSNGGRTDTQYFGPGTRLTVL.

V and J are TRBV27 and TRBJ1-6, with 7 bases matching TRBD1. V lost 4 bases, J lost 0 bases, and 12 bases stayed unmatched. The germline V gene has CDR1 MNHEY and CDR2 SMNVEV (reference sequence). This CDR3 has 19 amino acids. In nucleotides, the CDR3 is TGTGCCAGCAGTTCCCCCGGGACAGCCTTTAGCTCCTATAATTCACCCCTCCACTTT. Encoded protein: CASSSPGTAFSSYNSPLHF.

The CDR3 loop reads CASSSAGGEQFF. The DNA for the CDR3 is TGTGCCAGCAGCTCCGCGGGAGGCGAGCAGTTCTTC. The chain carries TRBV7-2 and TRBJ2-1; 8 positions match TRBD2. Germline CDR1 SGHTA, CDR2 FQGNSA. Trimming cost V 4 bases and J 10 bases; bases outside gene matches: 3. The CDR3 covers 12 residues.

V gene TRBV6-5 combines with J gene TRBJ2-1; no clear D. Per the germline V gene, CDR1 is MNHEY and CDR2 is SVGAGI. The CDR3 totals 11 residues. Trimming removed 3 bases from V and 8 bases from J, with 5 bases in between. CDR3 nucleotide sequence: TGTGCCAGCAGTTATCTTGATGAGCAGTTCTTC. Translating it yields CASSYLDEQFF.

The chain joins TRBV2 to TRBJ2-1, with a tentative D call TRBD2 (6 bases). The CDR3 length is 14 residues. The V and J ends lost 9 bases and 6 bases respectively, with 18 bases between them. Germline V lookup: CDR1 SNHLY, CDR2 FYNNEI. Here the CDR3 reads CARTERPGGNEQFF. CDR3 DNA: TGTGCCAGAACCGAGAGACCCGGGGGCAATGAGCAGTTCTTC.

This clone was detected once. The gene calls are TRBV7-2 and TRBJ2-3, with 15 bases fitting TRBD2. Trimming removed 5 bases from V and 6 bases from J; junction bases left unmatched: 6. The CDR3 contains 16 residues. From germline, CDR1 is SGHTA and CDR2 FQGNSA. The CDR3 nucleotides are TGTGCCAGCAGCCCGGGACTAGCGGGAGGAGGGGATACGCAGTATTTT. Its translation: CASSPGLAGGGDTQYF.

The chain carries TRBV27 and TRBJ2-3; unclear D gene. Looked up from germline, CDR1 is MNHEY and CDR2 is SMNVEV (reference sequence). V was shortened by 5 bases and J by 4 bases, with 10 bases between the two germline ends. The length of the CDR3 is 13 residues. In DNA, the CDR3 is TGTGCCAGCAGTCAGCTAGTGGCAGATACGCAGTATTTT. It yields the protein CASSQLVADTQYF.

The CDR3 region has the DNA TGCGCCAGCAGCCAAGATCACAGGGGTAGGAGAGAGCAGTACTTC. Protein product: CASSQDHRGRREQYF. The chain has TRBV4-3 and TRBJ2-7; 7 nucleotides match TRBD1. Per the germline V gene, CDR1 is LGHNA and CDR2 is YSLEER. This CDR3 has 15 residues. V shed 0 bases, J shed 7 bases, and the junction held 9 bases outside the gene matches.

The CDR3 protein is CASSLISPYEQYF. The CDR3 DNA sequence: TGCGCCAGCAGCTTGATCAGTCCCTACGAGCAGTACTTC. The V gene is TRBV5-1, the J gene TRBJ2-7; no firm D call. CDR1 and CDR2 from the germline V gene are SGHRS and YFSETQ. The CDR3 totals 13 residues. Trimming took 1 base from V and 2 from J, leaving 7 bases between them.

V usage is TRBV7-2 and J usage is TRBJ1-5, with TRBD1 matching 9 bases. The CDR3 consists of 15 residues. The germline V gene has CDR1 SGHTA and CDR2 FQGNSA. Trimming at V came to 6 bases and at J to 2 bases, leaving 5 bases not matched to a gene. The CDR3 reads CASSPQGAGNQPQHF. The CDR3 nucleotides read TGTGCCAGCAGTCCACAGGGGGCGGGCAATCAGCCCCAGCATTTT.